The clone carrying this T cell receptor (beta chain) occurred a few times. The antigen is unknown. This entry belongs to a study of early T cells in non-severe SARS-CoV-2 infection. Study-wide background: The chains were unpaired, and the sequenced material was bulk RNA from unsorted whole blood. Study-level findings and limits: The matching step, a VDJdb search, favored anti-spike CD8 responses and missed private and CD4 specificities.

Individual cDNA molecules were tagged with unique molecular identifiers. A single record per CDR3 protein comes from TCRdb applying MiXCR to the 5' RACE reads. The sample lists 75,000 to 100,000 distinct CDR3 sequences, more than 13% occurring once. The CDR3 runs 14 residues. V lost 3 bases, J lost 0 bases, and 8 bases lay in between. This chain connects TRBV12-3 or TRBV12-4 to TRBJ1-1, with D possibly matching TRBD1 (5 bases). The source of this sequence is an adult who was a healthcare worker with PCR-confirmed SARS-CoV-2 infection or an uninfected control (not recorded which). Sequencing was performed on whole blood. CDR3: CASSFRGMNTEAFF. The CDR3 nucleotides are TGTGCCAGCAGTTTTAGGGGCATGAACACTGAAGCTTTCTTT.